The 9 T cell receptor beta chains given below trace back to one sample, sequenced in a study of blood T cell repertoires in COVID-19. The protocol was immunoSEQ multiplex PCR, while the TCRdb copy is restricted to in-frame clones and leaves out a portion. The data contain approximately 24,000 clones, about 89% of them singletons. The sequenced sample consisted of peripheral blood. Receptors were obtained from a human donor with active COVID-19. The donor label of this sample is uncertain.

Written as DNA, the CDR3 is TGTGCCAGCAGCGTCCGGGGGACAACTAATGAAAAACTGTTTTTT. Its protein product is CASSVRGTTNEKLFF. The genes are TRBV9 and TRBJ1-4, with D possibly matching TRBD1 (5 bases). Germline-derived CDR1 and CDR2 are SGDLS and YYNGEE. This CDR3 spans 15 amino acids. Trimming removed 2 bases at V and 0 bases at J, with 8 bases between.

As DNA, the CDR3 is TGTGCCAGCTCACCACCGATCGGAGAGACCCAGTACTTC. It codes for CASSPPIGETQYF. This chain uses TRBV18 with TRBJ2-5; D is uncertain. Germline V gene data show CDR1 as KGHSH and CDR2 as LQKENI. The V and J ends lost 0 bases and 4 bases respectively, with 6 bases between them. This CDR3 is 13 amino acids long.

This clone was seen only once. The chain is built from TRBV4-1 and TRBJ1-2; a possible D gene is TRBD1 (5 bases). The V end was cut by 0 bases, the J end by 0 bases, with 11 bases between. The CDR3 covers 16 residues. CDR1 is MGHRA, CDR2 YSYEKL, per germline. In DNA form, the CDR3 reads TGCGCCAGCAGCCAAGAGACAGCCTATTCTAACTATGGCTACACCTTC. As protein: CASSQETAYSNYGYTF.

V usage is TRBV3-1 (or the pseudogene TRBV3-2) and J usage is TRBJ2-5, with a tentative D call TRBD1 (6 bases). The V end lost 0 bases, the J end lost 4 bases, and 30 bases lay between the germline ends. This CDR3 is built from 21 residues. CDR1 is LGHDT, CDR2 YNNKEL, per germline (reference sequence). The CDR3 spells CASSQDSRDIDSTGRLETQYF. CDR3 bases: TGTGCCAGCAGCCAAGATTCCAGGGACATCGATTCGACGGGCCGCTTAGAGACCCAGTACTTC.

The V call is TRBV11-3, the J call TRBJ2-1, with a weak D call TRBD2 (5 bases). Germline CDR1 and CDR2: SGHNT and YENEEA. This CDR3 spans 13 amino acids. Deletions cut 1 base from V and 11 bases from J, with 12 bases between. CDR3 sequence: CASSLGGAAKQFF. CDR3 in DNA: TGTGCCAGCAGCTTAGGGGGAGCGGCAAAGCAGTTCTTC.

This sequence joins TRBV9 and TRBJ2-7; D gene unclear. In germline, CDR1 is SGDLS, CDR2 YYNGEE. Trimming removed 0 bases at V and 7 bases at J, with 11 bases between. The CDR3 spans 13 residues. In DNA, the CDR3 is TGTGCCAGCAGCGTAGGAGAGGCGTGGGAGCAGTACTTC. Translated: CASSVGEAWEQYF.

The chain recombines TRBV4-2 with TRBJ2-2, with 7 bases aligning to TRBD2. The CDR3 runs to 18 residues. J lost 4 bases, V lost 0 bases, and 11 bases had no gene match. The germline V gene has CDR1 LGHNA and CDR2 YNFKEQ. CDR3 nucleotide sequence: TGTGCCAGCAGCCAAGAGATGGGTTGGCGGGAGATCACCGGGGAGCTGTTTTTT. Translating it yields CASSQEMGWREITGELFF.

This clone was seen a single time. The chain couples TRBV7-2 to TRBJ2-3, with TRBD2 identical over 11 bases. There are 16 residues in the CDR3. Germline V gene data show CDR1 as SGHTA and CDR2 as FQGNSA. J lost 6 bases, V lost 1 base, and 6 bases had no gene match. The CDR3 DNA is TGTGCCAGCAGCTTAGGCACTAGCGGGAGCCTGGATACGCAGTATTTT. Translation gives CASSLGTSGSLDTQYF.

The chain employs TRBV11-3 and TRBJ2-7; 9 bases are a match to TRBD2. The CDR3 totals 13 residues. CDR1 is SGHNT, CDR2 YENEEA, per germline. The J segment lost 4 bases and the V segment lost 3 bases, leaving 1 base of the junction unmatched. The CDR3 DNA sequence: TGTGCCAGCAGCTTTAGCGGGAGTTACGAGCAGTACTTC. Protein product: CASSFSGSYEQYF.